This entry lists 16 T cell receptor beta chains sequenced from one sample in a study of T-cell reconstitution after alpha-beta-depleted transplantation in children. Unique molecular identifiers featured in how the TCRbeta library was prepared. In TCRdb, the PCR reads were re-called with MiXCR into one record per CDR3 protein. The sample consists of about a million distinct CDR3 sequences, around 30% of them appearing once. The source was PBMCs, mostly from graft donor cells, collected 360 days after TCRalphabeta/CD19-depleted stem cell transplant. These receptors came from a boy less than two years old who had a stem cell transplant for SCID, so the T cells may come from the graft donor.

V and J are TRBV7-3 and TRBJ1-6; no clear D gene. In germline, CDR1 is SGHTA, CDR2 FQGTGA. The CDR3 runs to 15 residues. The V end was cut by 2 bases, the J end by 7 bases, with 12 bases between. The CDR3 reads CASSLLGEGNSPLHF. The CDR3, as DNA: TGTGCCAGCAGCTTACTTGGGGAAGGCAATTCACCCCTCCACTTT. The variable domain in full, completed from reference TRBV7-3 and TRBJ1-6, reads GAGVSQTPSNKVTEKGKYVELRCDPISGHTALYWYRQSLGQGPEFLIYFQGTGAADDSGLPNDRFFAVRPEGSVSTLKIQRTERGDSAVYLCASSLLGEGNSPLHFGNGTRLTVT.

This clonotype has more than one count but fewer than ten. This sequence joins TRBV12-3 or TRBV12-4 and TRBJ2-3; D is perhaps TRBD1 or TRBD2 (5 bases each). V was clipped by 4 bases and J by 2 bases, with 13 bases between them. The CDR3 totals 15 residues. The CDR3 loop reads CASSSTGTHTDTQYF. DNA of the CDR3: TGTGCCAGCAGTTCCACCGGGACGCACACAGATACGCAGTATTTT.

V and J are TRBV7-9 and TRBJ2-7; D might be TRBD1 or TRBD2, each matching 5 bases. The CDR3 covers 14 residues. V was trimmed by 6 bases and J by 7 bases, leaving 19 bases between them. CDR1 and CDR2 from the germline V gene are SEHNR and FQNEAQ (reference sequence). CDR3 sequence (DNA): TGTGCCAGCAGTTGGCTAGCAGGGTTGGGGGAGCAGTACTTC. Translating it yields CASSWLAGLGEQYF.

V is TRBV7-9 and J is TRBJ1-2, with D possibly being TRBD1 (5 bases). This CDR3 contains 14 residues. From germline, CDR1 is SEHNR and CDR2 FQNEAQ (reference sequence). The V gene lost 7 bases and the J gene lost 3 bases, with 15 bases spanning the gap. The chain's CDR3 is CASTRGDAYYGYTF. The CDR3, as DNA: TGTGCCAGCACCCGGGGGGACGCCTACTATGGCTACACCTTC.

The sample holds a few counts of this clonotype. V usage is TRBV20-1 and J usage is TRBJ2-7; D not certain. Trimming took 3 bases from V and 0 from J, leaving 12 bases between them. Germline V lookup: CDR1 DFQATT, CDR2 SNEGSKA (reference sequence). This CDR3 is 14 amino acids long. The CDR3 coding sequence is TGCAGTGCTAGCGAATCGGTCTTCTCCTACGAGCAGTACTTC. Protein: CSASESVFSYEQYF.

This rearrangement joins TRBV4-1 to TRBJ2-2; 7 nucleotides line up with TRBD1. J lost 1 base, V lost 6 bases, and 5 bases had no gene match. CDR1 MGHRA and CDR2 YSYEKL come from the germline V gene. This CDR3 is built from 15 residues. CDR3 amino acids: CASRRGQVNTGELFF. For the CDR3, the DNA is TGCGCCAGCAGAAGGGGGCAGGTGAACACCGGGGAGCTGTTTTTT.

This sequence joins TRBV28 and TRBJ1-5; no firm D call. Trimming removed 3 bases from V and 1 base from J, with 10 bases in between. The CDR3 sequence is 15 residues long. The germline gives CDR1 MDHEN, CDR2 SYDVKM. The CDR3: CASSFEGRSNQPQHF. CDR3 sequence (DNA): TGTGCCAGCAGTTTCGAGGGTCGGAGCAATCAGCCCCAGCATTTT.

This chain's CDR3 is CASSPRDLGTGELFF. The CDR3 DNA sequence: TGCGCCAGCAGCCCCCGGGACCTGGGGACCGGGGAGCTGTTTTTT. This sequence joins TRBV5-1 and TRBJ2-2, with D possibly being TRBD1 or TRBD2 (5 bases each). Germline assignment: CDR1 SGHRS and CDR2 YFSETQ. The ends were cut back, 4 bases at V and 5 bases at J, with 15 bases in the middle. The CDR3 has 15 amino acids.

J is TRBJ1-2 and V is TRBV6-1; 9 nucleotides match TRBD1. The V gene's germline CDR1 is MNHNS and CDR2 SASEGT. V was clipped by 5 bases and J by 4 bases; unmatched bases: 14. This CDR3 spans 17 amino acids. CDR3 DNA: TGTGCCAGCAGTCCCGCAAACGTCGGGACAGGGTTCTATGGCTACACCTTC. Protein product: CASSPANVGTGFYGYTF.

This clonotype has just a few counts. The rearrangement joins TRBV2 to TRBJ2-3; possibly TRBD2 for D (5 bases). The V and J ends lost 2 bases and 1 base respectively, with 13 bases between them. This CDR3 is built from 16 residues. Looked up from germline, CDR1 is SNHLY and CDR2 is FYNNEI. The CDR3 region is CASSEIRRTGTDTQYF. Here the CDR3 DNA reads TGTGCCAGCAGTGAAATCCGGAGGACGGGCACAGATACGCAGTATTTT.

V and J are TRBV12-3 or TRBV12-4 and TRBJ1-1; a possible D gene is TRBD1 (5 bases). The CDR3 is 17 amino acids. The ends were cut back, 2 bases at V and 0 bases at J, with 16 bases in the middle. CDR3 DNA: TGTGCCAGCAGTTTACCCGAGGGGTGGCAGATGAACACTGAAGCTTTCTTT. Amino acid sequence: CASSLPEGWQMNTEAFF.

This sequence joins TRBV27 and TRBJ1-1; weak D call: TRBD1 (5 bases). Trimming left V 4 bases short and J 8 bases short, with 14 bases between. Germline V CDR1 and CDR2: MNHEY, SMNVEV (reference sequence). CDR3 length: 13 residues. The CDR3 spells CASSWRGDGEAFF. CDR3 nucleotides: TGTGCCAGCAGTTGGAGGGGAGATGGAGAAGCTTTCTTT.

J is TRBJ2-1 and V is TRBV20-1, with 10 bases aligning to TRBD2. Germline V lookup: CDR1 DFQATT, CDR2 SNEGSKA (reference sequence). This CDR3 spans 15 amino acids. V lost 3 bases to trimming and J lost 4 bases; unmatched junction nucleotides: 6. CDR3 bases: TGCAGTGCTAGGGTGCCAGCGGGGGGGTACAATGAGCAGTTCTTC. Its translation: CSARVPAGGYNEQFF.

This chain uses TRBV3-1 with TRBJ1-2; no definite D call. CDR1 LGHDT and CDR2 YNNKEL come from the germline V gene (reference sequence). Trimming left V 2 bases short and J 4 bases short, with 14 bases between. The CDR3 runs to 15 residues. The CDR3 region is CASSQRPEGVYGYTF. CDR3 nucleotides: TGTGCCAGCAGCCAAAGGCCAGAAGGAGTCTATGGCTACACCTTC.

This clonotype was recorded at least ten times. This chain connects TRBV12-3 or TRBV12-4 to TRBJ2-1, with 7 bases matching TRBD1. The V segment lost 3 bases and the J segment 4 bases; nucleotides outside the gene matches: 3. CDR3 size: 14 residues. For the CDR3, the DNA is TGTGCCAGCAGTTTGACAGGGAAATACAATGAGCAGTTCTTC. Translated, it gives CASSLTGKYNEQFF.

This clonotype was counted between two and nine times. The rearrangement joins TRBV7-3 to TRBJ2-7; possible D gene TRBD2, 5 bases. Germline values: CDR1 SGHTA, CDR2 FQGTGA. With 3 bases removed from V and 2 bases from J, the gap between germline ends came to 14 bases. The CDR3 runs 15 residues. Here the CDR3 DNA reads TGTGCCAGCAGCTTGTTGGGGAGCGAGGCCTACGAGCAGTACTTC. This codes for CASSLLGSEAYEQYF.